Listed below are T cell receptor beta chains from one sample, sequenced in a study of T cells in Graves' hyperthyroidism and ophthalmopathy. TCRdb reprocessed the multiplex PCR reads via MiXCR and lists one record per CDR3 protein. The data show some 690,000 distinct CDR3 sequences, with 15% to 20% seen just once and roughly a sixth held by the top ten. The specimen was blood. Receptors were obtained from a man between 50 and 59 years old with Graves' hyperthyroidism. The CDR3 runs from the conserved cysteine through the conserved F or W. D genes are given only for firm matches. Some rows have no size entry. The others give once, few or many, or a class for an expanded clone.

D gene: TRBD2
V gene: TRBV7-8
clone size: .
J gene: TRBJ2-7
CDR3 protein: CASSLGGLAGVGVGSYEQYF
CDR3 DNA: TGTGCCAGCAGCTTAGGGGGACTAGCGGGAGTGGGGGTAGGCTCCTACGAGCAGTACTTC

D gene: TRBD1
V gene: TRBV27
clone size: .
J gene: TRBJ1-1
CDR3 protein: CASSLGTEVGRAEAFF
CDR3 DNA: TGTGCCAGCAGTCTCGGGACAGAGGTCGGGAGAGCTGAAGCTTTCTTT

D gene: .
V gene: TRBV2
clone size: .
J gene: TRBJ1-5
CDR3 protein: CASTLGSVSNQPQHF
CDR3 DNA: TGTGCCAGCACCCTCGGGTCGGTTAGCAATCAGCCCCAGCATTTT

D gene: TRBD2
V gene: TRBV19
clone size: few
J gene: TRBJ2-1
CDR3 protein: CASSTIGTSVGGNEQFF
CDR3 DNA: TGTGCCAGTAGTACTATAGGGACTAGCGTTGGGGGGAATGAGCAGTTCTTC

D gene: .
V gene: TRBV28
clone size: many
J gene: TRBJ1-5
CDR3 protein: CASSLSVQPQHF
CDR3 DNA: TGTGCCAGCAGTCTTTCGGTACAGCCCCAGCATTTT

D gene: TRBD1
V gene: TRBV28
clone size: .
J gene: TRBJ1-1
CDR3 protein: CASSSPRDRVNTEAFF
CDR3 DNA: TGTGCCAGCAGTTCACCCCGGGACAGGGTGAACACTGAAGCTTTCTTT

D gene: TRBD2
V gene: TRBV6-1
clone size: many
J gene: TRBJ2-7
CDR3 protein: CASSEFALAGTSYEQYF
CDR3 DNA: TGTGCCAGCAGTGAATTCGCGCTAGCGGGGACATCCTACGAGCAGTACTTC

D gene: TRBD2
V gene: TRBV10-1
clone size: few
J gene: TRBJ2-1
CDR3 protein: CASSALAGIYNEQFF
CDR3 DNA: TGCGCCAGCTCTGCCCTAGCGGGAATCTACAATGAGCAGTTCTTC

D gene: TRBD2
V gene: TRBV28
clone size: many
J gene: TRBJ2-3
CDR3 protein: CASSLQGLAGGRTDTQYF
CDR3 DNA: TGTGCCAGCAGTTTACAGGGACTAGCGGGAGGGCGCACAGATACGCAGTATTTT

D gene: TRBD2
V gene: TRBV19
clone size: .
J gene: TRBJ2-2
CDR3 protein: CASSTSGRADAGELFF
CDR3 DNA: TGTGCCAGTAGTACCAGCGGGAGGGCCGACGCCGGGGAGCTGTTTTTT

D gene: .
V gene: TRBV7-2
clone size: .
J gene: TRBJ1-2
CDR3 protein: CASSLRTVHYGYTF
CDR3 DNA: TGTGCCAGCAGCTTAAGGACAGTACACTATGGCTACACCTTC

D gene: .
V gene: TRBV11-3
clone size: many
J gene: TRBJ2-2
CDR3 protein: CASSFGQNTGELFF
CDR3 DNA: TGTGCCAGCAGCTTTGGCCAGAACACCGGGGAGCTGTTTTTT

D gene: .
V gene: TRBV7-2
clone size: few
J gene: TRBJ2-2
CDR3 protein: CASSSPQEVGELFF
CDR3 DNA: TGTGCCAGCAGCTCCCCTCAGGAGGTCGGGGAGCTGTTTTTT

D gene: TRBD2
V gene: TRBV28
clone size: .
J gene: TRBJ2-7
CDR3 protein: CASTSGAYEQYF
CDR3 DNA: TGTGCCAGCACTAGCGGTGCCTACGAGCAGTACTTC

D gene: TRBD1
V gene: TRBV7-6
clone size: .
J gene: TRBJ2-5
CDR3 protein: CASSHRDRGETQYF
CDR3 DNA: TGTGCCAGCAGCCACCGGGACAGGGGAGAGACCCAGTACTTC

D gene: TRBD1
V gene: TRBV10-3
clone size: many
J gene: TRBJ2-7
CDR3 protein: CAISGEDRGNYEQYF
CDR3 DNA: TGTGCCATCAGTGGAGAGGACAGGGGGAACTACGAGCAGTACTTC

D gene: .
V gene: TRBV7-9
clone size: .
J gene: TRBJ2-7
CDR3 protein: CASSRPPGGGGYEQYF
CDR3 DNA: TGTGCCAGCAGCCGACCTCCAGGGGGAGGAGGCTACGAGCAGTACTTC

D gene: .
V gene: TRBV28
clone size: many
J gene: TRBJ2-5
CDR3 protein: CASRGSKSYQETQYF
CDR3 DNA: TGTGCCAGCAGAGGGAGCAAATCATACCAAGAGACCCAGTACTTC

D gene: TRBD1
V gene: TRBV12-3/TRBV12-4
clone size: many
J gene: TRBJ1-5
CDR3 protein: CASSFGQGHQPQHF
CDR3 DNA: TGTGCCAGCAGTTTTGGACAGGGCCATCAGCCCCAGCATTTT

D gene: .
V gene: TRBV2
clone size: many
J gene: TRBJ1-1
CDR3 protein: CASSERGIQVNTEAFF
CDR3 DNA: TGTGCCAGCAGTGAAAGGGGTATACAGGTTAACACTGAAGCTTTCTTT

D gene: .
V gene: TRBV9
clone size: many
J gene: TRBJ2-5
CDR3 protein: CASSVGVQETQYF
CDR3 DNA: TGTGCCAGCAGCGTCGGGGTCCAAGAGACCCAGTACTTC

D gene: TRBD2
V gene: TRBV3-1
clone size: few
J gene: TRBJ2-5
CDR3 protein: CASSHLAGGSRETQYF
CDR3 DNA: TGTGCCAGCAGCCATCTAGCGGGAGGCTCGCGAGAGACCCAGTACTTC

D gene: .
V gene: TRBV9
clone size: many
J gene: TRBJ2-1
CDR3 protein: CASSVSVARAMEQFF
CDR3 DNA: TGTGCCAGCAGCGTATCTGTCGCCAGGGCCATGGAGCAGTTCTTC

D gene: TRBD2
V gene: TRBV20-1
clone size: many
J gene: TRBJ2-1
CDR3 protein: CSARKFSGSRSDEQFF
CDR3 DNA: TGCAGTGCTAGGAAGTTCAGCGGGAGTAGATCAGATGAGCAGTTCTTC

D gene: TRBD1
V gene: TRBV20-1
clone size: .
J gene: TRBJ2-7
CDR3 protein: CSVQSGTGLDPYEQYF
CDR3 DNA: TGCAGTGTACAGTCCGGGACAGGGTTAGACCCCTACGAGCAGTACTTC

D gene: .
V gene: TRBV6-1
clone size: few
J gene: TRBJ1-2
CDR3 protein: CASRKILRGYGYTF
CDR3 DNA: TGTGCCAGCAGAAAAATCCTAAGGGGGTATGGCTACACCTTC

D gene: TRBD2
V gene: TRBV20-1
clone size: few
J gene: TRBJ2-3
CDR3 protein: CSARDLLAGALDTQYF
CDR3 DNA: TGCAGTGCTAGAGACCTACTAGCGGGAGCATTAGATACGCAGTATTTT

D gene: TRBD1
V gene: TRBV6-2/TRBV6-3
clone size: .
J gene: TRBJ2-2
CDR3 protein: CASSQGQGVTGELFF
CDR3 DNA: TGTGCCTCCTCCCAGGGACAGGGGGTCACCGGGGAGCTGTTTTTT

D gene: .
V gene: TRBV7-2
clone size: many
J gene: TRBJ2-7
CDR3 protein: CASSLALQATYEQYF
CDR3 DNA: TGTGCCAGCAGCTTAGCATTACAGGCTACCTACGAGCAGTACTTC

D gene: TRBD2
V gene: TRBV2
clone size: .
J gene: TRBJ2-1
CDR3 protein: CASSEAELAAIDEQFF
CDR3 DNA: TGTGCCAGCAGTGAGGCGGAACTAGCGGCCATCGATGAGCAGTTCTTC

D gene: TRBD1
V gene: TRBV5-1
clone size: few
J gene: TRBJ2-7
CDR3 protein: CASSLSSGGYEQYF
CDR3 DNA: TGCGCCAGCAGCTTGTCCTCAGGGGGCTACGAGCAGTACTTC

D gene: .
V gene: TRBV29-1
clone size: .
J gene: TRBJ2-7
CDR3 protein: CSGSGTSAYEQYF
CDR3 DNA: TGCAGCGGATCCGGGACAAGCGCCTACGAGCAGTACTTC

D gene: .
V gene: TRBV3-1
clone size: many
J gene: TRBJ2-5
CDR3 protein: CASSQVGETQYF
CDR3 DNA: TGTGCCAGCAGCCAAGTCGGAGAGACCCAGTACTTC

D gene: TRBD2
V gene: TRBV27
clone size: many
J gene: TRBJ2-3
CDR3 protein: CASSLTARGRADTQYF
CDR3 DNA: TGTGCCAGCAGTTTAACCGCCCGCGGGAGGGCAGATACGCAGTATTTT

D gene: .
V gene: TRBV5-6
clone size: .
J gene: TRBJ1-1
CDR3 protein: CASSLMRGTNTEAFF
CDR3 DNA: TGTGCCAGCAGCTTAATGAGGGGGACCAACACTGAAGCTTTCTTT

D gene: TRBD1
V gene: TRBV11-2
clone size: many
J gene: TRBJ1-3
CDR3 protein: CASSSLQGAGNTIYF
CDR3 DNA: TGTGCCAGCAGCTCCCTCCAGGGGGCTGGAAACACCATATATTTT

D gene: .
V gene: TRBV6-1
clone size: few
J gene: TRBJ1-1
CDR3 protein: CASSPPRGTFEAFF
CDR3 DNA: TGTGCCAGCAGCCCTCCCCGGGGGACATTCGAAGCTTTCTTT

D gene: .
V gene: TRBV2
clone size: many
J gene: TRBJ1-1
CDR3 protein: CASSEAPLPNTEAFF
CDR3 DNA: TGTGCCAGCAGTGAAGCCCCCTTACCGAACACTGAAGCTTTCTTT

D gene: .
V gene: TRBV19
clone size: .
J gene: TRBJ2-2
CDR3 protein: CASSLYLGRSHPPGELFF
CDR3 DNA: TGTGCCAGTAGTCTCTACCTCGGCAGGTCCCATCCTCCCGGGGAGCTGTTTTTT

D gene: .
V gene: TRBV6-6
clone size: many
J gene: TRBJ2-5
CDR3 protein: CASSYGLGSIQETQYF
CDR3 DNA: TGTGCCAGCAGTTACGGGCTCGGGTCGATACAAGAGACCCAGTACTTC

D gene: .
V gene: TRBV27
clone size: .
J gene: TRBJ1-5
CDR3 protein: CASSPGVYSNQPQHF
CDR3 DNA: TGTGCCAGCAGTCCCGGGGTTTATAGCAATCAGCCCCAGCATTTT

D gene: TRBD2
V gene: TRBV27
clone size: many
J gene: TRBJ2-3
CDR3 protein: CASFLDLAGVLGGTQYF
CDR3 DNA: TGTGCCAGCTTTCTTGATCTAGCGGGAGTTTTAGGGGGTACGCAGTATTTT

D gene: .
V gene: TRBV24-1
clone size: many
J gene: TRBJ2-7
CDR3 protein: CATSDTNAGEQYF
CDR3 DNA: TGTGCCACCAGTGACACAAATGCGGGAGAGCAGTACTTC